These 9 T cell receptor beta chains originate from one sample sequenced in a study of CD8 T cells in ankylosing spondylitis. A single record per CDR3 protein comes from TCRdb applying MiXCR to the 5' RACE reads. This sample carries 200,000 to 250,000 distinct CDR3 sequences, roughly a tenth of them seen once, and the ten largest clones take approximately 20%. Sequenced sample: blood, either unsorted or a sorted T cell fraction (not recorded which). The receptors originated from a male donor with ankylosing spondylitis or in good health (not recorded which).

This clonotype was recorded many times. CDR3 sequence reads: CATSDRDSGTYEQYF. DNA for the CDR3: TGTGCCACCAGTGACCGGGACAGCGGAACCTACGAGCAGTACTTC. This rearrangement joins TRBV24-1 to TRBJ2-7, with 7 bases fitting TRBD1. J lost 2 bases, V lost 4 bases, and 7 bases had no gene match. The CDR3 consists of 15 residues. Germline V gene lookup returns CDR1 KGHDR and CDR2 SFDVKD.

The chain links TRBV3-1 to TRBJ2-2; 9 nucleotides line up with TRBD2. V was pared by 0 bases and J by 4 bases, with 6 bases of the junction left unmatched. This CDR3 region has 17 residues. Germline lookup yields CDR1 LGHDT and CDR2 YNNKEL (reference sequence). The CDR3 sequence is CASSQDVSGGRTGELFF. DNA of the CDR3: TGTGCCAGCAGCCAAGACGTTAGCGGGGGCCGCACCGGGGAGCTGTTTTTT. Using reference TRBV3-1 and TRBJ2-2 for the parts outside the CDR3, the full variable domain is DTAVSQTPKYLVTQMGNDKSIKCEQNLGHDTMYWYKQDSKKFLKIMFSYNNKELIINETVPNRFSPKSPDKAHLNLHINSLELGDSAVYFCASSQDVSGGRTGELFFGEGSRLTVL.

This rearrangement joins TRBV20-1 to TRBJ1-6; TRBD1 agrees at 7 bases. V shed 3 bases and J 4 bases; nucleotides not matched to a gene: 6. In germline, CDR1 is DFQATT, CDR2 SNEGSKA (reference sequence). This CDR3 spans 15 amino acids. CDR3 amino acids: CSASRAGQYNSPLHF. CDR3 nucleotide sequence: TGCAGTGCTAGTAGGGCGGGACAGTATAATTCACCCCTCCACTTT.

This clonotype showed up many times. The genes are TRBV12-3 or TRBV12-4 and TRBJ2-5, with 8 bases matching TRBD1. The CDR3 has 13 amino acids. V shed 3 bases, J shed 4 bases, and the junction held 1 base outside the gene matches. The CDR3 DNA follows: TGTGCCAGCAGTTTGGGGACAGGAGAGACCCAGTACTTC. Protein sequence: CASSLGTGETQYF.

This clonotype was observed many times. The rearrangement links TRBV15 to TRBJ2-1; 9 bases match TRBD2. J gave up 8 bases and V 0 bases, and 8 bases lay outside the gene matches. CDR1 and CDR2 from the germline V gene are LNHNV and YYDKDF (reference sequence). The CDR3 is 16 residues long. CDR3 nucleotide sequence: TGTGCCACCAGCAGAGATCCAGCGGGGGGAATCGATGAGCAGTTCTTC. Translated, it gives CATSRDPAGGIDEQFF.

This clonotype was seen only a few times. The chain carries TRBV5-1 and TRBJ2-1; D may be TRBD1 or TRBD2 (5 bases each). The CDR3 totals 15 residues. Per the germline V gene, CDR1 is SGHRS and CDR2 is YFSETQ. V was shortened by 0 bases and J by 0 bases, with 7 bases between the two germline ends. The CDR3 loop is CASSLVGDSYNEQFF. The CDR3 DNA reads as TGCGCCAGCAGCTTGGTGGGGGACTCCTACAATGAGCAGTTCTTC.

The genes are TRBV28 and TRBJ2-2, with D maybe TRBD1 (6 bases). Trimming removed 5 bases from V and 4 bases from J, with 17 bases in between. The CDR3 is 16 residues long. Germline CDR1 reads MDHEN; CDR2 reads SYDVKM. The CDR3 nucleotides read TGTGCCAGCAGTCCCCCAGGGGCTCTTAGCACCGGGGAGCTGTTTTTT. Protein sequence: CASSPPGALSTGELFF.

This chain uses TRBV7-3 with TRBJ2-2; a weak D match, TRBD1 (5 bases). This CDR3 comprises 14 residues. From germline, CDR1 is SGHTA and CDR2 FQGTGA. V lost 5 bases and J 5 bases, leaving 12 bases between the germline ends. The CDR3 DNA follows: TGTGCCAGCAGCAGAACTCAGGGTACCGGGGAGCTGTTTTTT. It translates to CASSRTQGTGELFF.

This clonotype has at least ten counts. This chain joins TRBV12-3 or TRBV12-4 and TRBJ2-7; a weak D match, TRBD1 (5 bases). Deletions cut 1 base from V and 8 bases from J, with 12 bases between. The CDR3 loop spans 13 amino acids. For the CDR3, the DNA is TGTGCCAGCAGTTTAGACGATCGGACACAGCAGTACTTC. Encoded protein: CASSLDDRTQQYF.